This entry lists 28 T cell receptor beta chains sequenced from one sample in a study of T cell responses to AZD1222 COVID-19 vaccine. The assay was immunoSEQ multiplex PCR, and TCRdb's table has in-frame clones only and misses some. The sample shows some 200,000 clones, around 93% of them seen only once. The sequencing here drew on peripheral blood, taken 28 days after the second AZD1222 dose. The receptors were sampled from an adult who received the AZD1222 COVID-19 vaccine.

The chain uses TRBV11-2 and TRBJ1-2, with D possibly TRBD1 on 5 matching bases. CDR3 length: 14 residues. From germline, CDR1 is SGHAT and CDR2 FQNNGV. V lost 1 base to trimming and J lost 4 bases, with 10 bases between them. This chain's CDR3 is CASSLGNGGYGYTF. The CDR3 DNA is TGTGCCAGCAGCTTAGGAAACGGGGGCTATGGCTACACCTTC.

The rearrangement joins TRBV3-1 (or the pseudogene TRBV3-2) to TRBJ1-4, with 7 bases identical to TRBD1. The V gene end was trimmed by 3 bases and the J gene end by 6 bases; junction bases not matched to a gene: 1. This CDR3 is built from 13 residues. Germline values: CDR1 LGHDT, CDR2 YNNKEL (reference sequence). This chain's CDR3 is CASSHGQDEKLFF. CDR3 nucleotides: TGTGCCAGCAGCCACGGACAGGATGAAAAACTGTTTTTT.

This rearrangement joins TRBV10-3 to TRBJ2-1, with TRBD1 identical over 10 bases. The germline CDR1 and CDR2 sequences are ENHRY and SYGVKD. J lost 6 bases, V lost 4 bases, and 3 bases had no gene match. CDR3 length equals 14 residues. CDR3 residues: CAISAGQGGNEQFF. CDR3 in DNA: TGTGCCATCAGTGCTGGACAGGGGGGCAATGAGCAGTTCTTC.

This clone was seen just once. J is TRBJ2-7 and V is TRBV27; D is ambiguous. The germline gives CDR1 MNHEY, CDR2 SMNVEV (reference sequence). This CDR3 region has 14 residues. With 4 bases removed from V and 2 bases from J, the gap between germline ends came to 12 bases. The CDR3 protein is CASSYFGGAYEQYF. CDR3 coding DNA: TGTGCCAGCAGTTACTTTGGTGGGGCCTACGAGCAGTACTTC.

The V and J genes are TRBV15 and TRBJ1-5; weak D call: TRBD1 (6 bases). Trimming took off 3 bases at V and 3 bases at J, with 9 bases between the two ends. CDR1 is LNHNV, CDR2 YYDKDF, per germline (reference sequence). The CDR3 extends over 14 amino acids. As DNA, the CDR3 is TGTGCCACCAGCAGCGGACAGCCCAATCAGCCCCAGCATTTT. Protein sequence: CATSSGQPNQPQHF.

This chain uses TRBV12-3 or TRBV12-4 with TRBJ1-5, with D possibly matching TRBD1 (6 bases). The CDR3 loop spans 13 amino acids. V gave up 6 bases and J gave up 3 bases, with 9 bases separating them. CDR3 loop: CASRGQYNQPQHF. CDR3 coding DNA: TGTGCCAGCAGGGGACAATACAATCAGCCCCAGCATTTT.

V gene TRBV6-2 or TRBV6-3 combines with J gene TRBJ2-7, with TRBD1 as a possible D gene (6 bases). CDR1 and CDR2 (germline): MNHEY, SVGEGT. CDR3 length: 14 amino acids. The germline V and J ends were trimmed by 4 bases and 5 bases, with 15 bases remaining between them. CDR3 in DNA: TGTGCCAGCAGTTCCTGGACAGAGGTCCACGAGCAGTACTTC. Its protein is CASSSWTEVHEQYF.

DNA for the CDR3: TGTGCCTGGAGCGAAACCGGGACAGGGACCTACGAGCAGTACTTC. This gives the protein CAWSETGTGTYEQYF. The J gene is TRBJ2-7, the V gene TRBV30; 9 nucleotides align to TRBD1. Germline trimming cut 3 bases from V and 2 bases from J; bases unmatched to any gene: 8. The CDR3 totals 15 residues. Looked up from germline, CDR1 is GTSNPN and CDR2 is SVGIG (reference sequence). The whole variable domain, filled in from reference TRBV30 and TRBJ2-7, reads SQTIHQWPATLVQPVGSPLSLECTVEGTSNPNLYWYRQAAGRGLQLLFYSVGIGQISSEVPQNLSASRPQDRQFILSSKKLLLSDSGFYLCAWSETGTGTYEQYFGPGTRLTVT.

This chain uses TRBV2 with TRBJ1-4; D not resolved. The CDR3 covers 14 residues. Germline V gene sequence: CDR1 SNHLY, CDR2 FYNNEI. Trimming cost V 11 bases and J 8 bases, with 21 bases left between them. The CDR3 region is CAYQGHARQEKLFF. The CDR3 nucleotides read TGTGCCTACCAAGGCCATGCACGTCAGGAAAAACTGTTTTTT.

This clone was recorded only once. The chain combines TRBV19 with TRBJ1-5; 10 nucleotides align to TRBD1. The trim removed 4 bases at V and 3 bases at J, leaving 12 bases unmatched. The CDR3 runs to 18 residues. The germline V gene has CDR1 LNHDA and CDR2 SQIVND (reference sequence). CDR3 in amino acids: CASSTRDRGRWANQPQHF. DNA of the CDR3: TGTGCCAGTAGTACCAGGGACAGGGGAAGGTGGGCCAATCAGCCCCAGCATTTT.

The chain carries TRBV29-1 and TRBJ1-2, with D tentatively TRBD1 (6 bases). Deletions cut 1 base from V and 8 bases from J, with 17 bases between. This CDR3 is built from 14 residues. Germline CDR1 SQVTM, CDR2 ANQGSEA. Here the CDR3 DNA reads TGCAGCGTTGAAGGGGGATACGGGGGGCGAGGCTACACCTTC. This encodes CSVEGGYGGRGYTF. The whole variable domain, remainder taken from reference TRBV29-1 and TRBJ1-2, is SAVISQKPSRDICQRGTSLTIQCQVDSQVTMMFWYRQQPGQSLTLIATANQGSEATYESGFVIDKFPISRPNLTFSTLTVSNMSPEDSSIYLCSVEGGYGGRGYTFGSGTRLTVV.

The chain employs TRBV5-4 and TRBJ1-1; 7 bases align to TRBD1. This CDR3 is 14 amino acids long. Per the germline V gene, CDR1 is SGHNT and CDR2 is YYREEE (reference sequence). V gave up 5 bases and J gave up 5 bases; unmatched junction bases: 9. Written as DNA, the CDR3 is TGTGCCAGCAGTCCGGACAGGTGGGGAACTGAAGCTTTCTTT. It encodes CASSPDRWGTEAFF.

V usage is TRBV5-1 and J usage is TRBJ2-1; D might be TRBD1 (6 bases). The CDR3 loop spans 14 amino acids. The germline CDR1 and CDR2 sequences are SGHRS and YFSETQ. Trimming pared 0 bases from V and 3 bases from J, leaving 7 bases between. The CDR3 sequence: CASSLGQDYNEQFF. CDR3 nucleotides: TGCGCCAGCAGCTTGGGACAGGACTACAATGAGCAGTTCTTC.

This sequence joins TRBV7-9 and TRBJ1-1, with TRBD1 as a possible D gene (6 bases). The CDR3 covers 11 residues. Germline assignment: CDR1 SEHNR and CDR2 FQNEAQ (reference sequence). V was trimmed by 5 bases and J by 8 bases, leaving 9 bases between them. CDR3: CASSVGGEAFF. The CDR3 DNA reads TGTGCCAGCAGCGTCGGGGGCGAAGCTTTCTTT.

The chain is built from TRBV30 and TRBJ2-2, with 11 bases aligning to TRBD2. CDR1 is GTSNPN and CDR2 is SVGIG in the germline V gene (reference sequence). The CDR3 has 15 residues. J was trimmed by 9 bases and V by 3 bases; bases with no gene match: 9. In nucleotides, the CDR3 is TGTGCCTGGAGGGGAACTAGCGGGGGTACCCGGGAGCTGTTTTTT. Its translation: CAWRGTSGGTRELFF.

This clone was detected a few times. This sequence joins TRBV5-1 and TRBJ2-7; 7 positions match TRBD1. The V and J ends lost 4 bases and 3 bases, in that order; junction bases with no gene match: 13. Germline V gene data show CDR1 as SGHRS and CDR2 as YFSETQ. The CDR3 is 16 residues long. The CDR3 DNA sequence: TGCGCCAGCAGCGCAACTCAAGGGGGCTCAGGCTACGAGCAGTACTTC. This gives the protein CASSATQGGSGYEQYF.

This sequence joins TRBV11-2 and TRBJ2-1; D may be TRBD2 (7 bases). The germline V and J ends were trimmed by 1 base and 8 bases, with 18 bases remaining between them. CDR3 length: 16 residues. CDR1 and CDR2 from the germline V gene are SGHAT and FQNNGV. This CDR3 reads CASSLGGGGRYDEQFF. The CDR3, as DNA: TGTGCCAGCAGCTTAGGAGGCGGGGGCCGGTATGATGAGCAGTTCTTC.

V usage is TRBV15 and J usage is TRBJ1-6; D gene ambiguous. Germline V gene sequence: CDR1 LNHNV, CDR2 YYDKDF (reference sequence). V was pared by 3 bases and J by 11 bases, with 8 bases between. This CDR3 spans 12 amino acids. CDR3 DNA: TGTGCCACCAGCAGCGTTCGTCCACCCCTCCACTTT. Encoded protein: CATSSVRPPLHF.

CDR3 sequence (DNA): TGTGCCAGCACCCGAACAGATACGCAGTATTTT. Translation gives CASTRTDTQYF. The chain joins TRBV2 to TRBJ2-3; D is unresolved. The germline gives CDR1 SNHLY, CDR2 FYNNEI. The germline V and J ends were trimmed by 7 bases and 3 bases, with 5 bases remaining between them. This CDR3 has 11 amino acids.

The CDR3 nucleotides read TGTGCCAGCAGCCAAGATCAGCGGGGAACGAACGAAAAACTGTTTTTT. Residues: CASSQDQRGTNEKLFF. V gene TRBV4-2 combines with J gene TRBJ1-4; D not resolved. CDR1 and CDR2 (germline): LGHNA, YNFKEQ. Trimming stripped 0 bases from V and 8 bases from J, with 16 bases between. This CDR3 spans 16 amino acids.

In regard to this clone: At one boundary the junction diverges from the germline segment, which might be a read error. V and J are TRBV5-5 and TRBJ2-2, with no clear D. In germline, CDR1 is SGHKS, CDR2 YYEKEE (reference sequence). The CDR3 length is 12 residues. CDR3 nucleotide sequence: TGTGCCAGCAGCCGGAACGCCGGGGAGCTGTTTTTT. Protein sequence: CASSRNAGELFF.

Remarks on this clone: In the same sample, other DNA sequences code for this CDR3. This chain uses TRBV19 with TRBJ2-7; the D gene could be TRBD1 or TRBD2 (5 bases each). The CDR3 is made up of 14 amino acids. Germline V gene sequence: CDR1 LNHDA, CDR2 SQIVND (reference sequence). V was pared by 3 bases and J by 0 bases, with 9 bases between. The CDR3 DNA is TGTGCCAGTAGTATTTGGGGGAGCTCCTACGAGCAGTACTTC. It translates to CASSIWGSSYEQYF.

J is TRBJ2-3 and V is TRBV5-4; 11 bases match TRBD2. V shed 5 bases, J shed 0 bases, and the junction held 8 bases outside the gene matches. This CDR3 has 17 amino acids. The germline V gene encodes CDR1 SGHNT and CDR2 YYREEE (reference sequence). CDR3 protein: CASRRTIAGGSTDTQYF. CDR3 nucleotides: TGTGCCAGCAGGAGAACAATAGCGGGGGGGAGCACAGATACGCAGTATTTT. The full variable domain, its missing parts supplied by reference TRBV5-4 and TRBJ2-3, is ETGVTQSPTHLIKTRGQQVTLRCSSQSGHNTVSWYQQALGQGPQFIFQYYREEENGRGNFPPRFSGLQFPNYSSELNVNALELDDSALYLCASRRTIAGGSTDTQYFGPGTRLTVL.

This chain uses TRBV5-5 with TRBJ2-7, with 7 bases matching TRBD1. Trimming removed 2 bases from V and 9 bases from J; junction bases left unmatched: 11. CDR3 length: 14 residues. CDR1 and CDR2 (germline): SGHKS, YYEKEE (reference sequence). CDR3 region: CASSFLNRDSGQYF. The CDR3 bases are TGTGCCAGCAGCTTTCTGAACCGGGACAGCGGGCAGTACTTC.

V is TRBV27 and J is TRBJ1-4; 7 bases match TRBD1. CDR1 MNHEY and CDR2 SMNVEV come from the germline V gene (reference sequence). The CDR3 has 15 residues. V lost 4 bases, J lost 6 bases, and 8 bases stayed unmatched. CDR3 in amino acids: CASSSSTGVDEKLFF. CDR3 nucleotide sequence: TGTGCCAGCAGTTCGAGTACAGGGGTCGATGAAAAACTGTTTTTT.

The V and J genes are TRBV19 and TRBJ1-1; maybe TRBD1 (5 bases). There are 16 residues in the CDR3. V lost 5 bases and J 6 bases, leaving 22 bases between the germline ends. In germline, CDR1 is LNHDA, CDR2 SQIVND (reference sequence). The CDR3 DNA reads as TGTGCCAGTAGTCCTCCGGGACGCTACCCTCCCGCTGAAGCTTTCTTT. This translates into CASSPPGRYPPAEAFF.

The CDR3 spells CASSARGEAGYTF. CDR3 coding DNA: TGTGCCAGCAGTGCCCGGGGCGAGGCGGGCTACACCTTC. The V gene is TRBV2, the J gene TRBJ1-2; weak D call: TRBD1 (5 bases). Trimming removed 4 bases at V and 8 bases at J, with 14 bases between. Germline V gives CDR1 SNHLY, CDR2 FYNNEI. This CDR3 contains 13 residues.

This clone was found once. The V and J genes are TRBV2 and TRBJ1-4; 8 nucleotides line up with TRBD1. Losses at the gene ends were 5 bases for V and 3 bases for J; bases not matched to a gene: 2. The CDR3 totals 14 residues. The V gene's germline CDR1 is SNHLY and CDR2 FYNNEI. The chain's CDR3 is CASSWTGPNEKLFF. The CDR3 DNA reads TGTGCCAGCAGTTGGACAGGGCCTAATGAAAAACTGTTTTTT.